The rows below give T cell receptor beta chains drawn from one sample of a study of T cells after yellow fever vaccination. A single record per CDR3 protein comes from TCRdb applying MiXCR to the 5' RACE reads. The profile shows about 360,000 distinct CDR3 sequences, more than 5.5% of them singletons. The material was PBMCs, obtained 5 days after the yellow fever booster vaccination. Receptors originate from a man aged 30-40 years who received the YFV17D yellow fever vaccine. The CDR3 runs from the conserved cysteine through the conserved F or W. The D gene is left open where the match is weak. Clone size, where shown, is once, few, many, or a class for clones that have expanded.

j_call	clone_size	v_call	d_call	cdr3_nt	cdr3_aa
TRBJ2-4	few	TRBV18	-	TGTGCCAGCTCACCACCGGGGAATGCCAAAAACATTCAGTACTTC	CASSPPGNAKNIQYF
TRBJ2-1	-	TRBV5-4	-	TGTGCCAGCAAACCAGGGTACGGTGAGCAGTTCTTC	CASKPGYGEQFF
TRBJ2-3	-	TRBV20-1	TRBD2	TGCAGTGCTAGACCCACTAGCGGGAGTCGCACAGATACGCAGTATTTT	CSARPTSGSRTDTQYF
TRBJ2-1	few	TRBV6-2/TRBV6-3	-	TGTGCCAGCAGCTATCTAGGTCGTGAGCAGTTCTTC	CASSYLGREQFF
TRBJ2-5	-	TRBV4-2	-	TGTGCCAGCAGCCAAGATCCCGGAAGTGAAGAGACCCAGTACTTC	CASSQDPGSEETQYF
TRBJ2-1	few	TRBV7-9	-	TGTGCCAGCAGCTCAAAGCCGGGACTCCAATTGCCGTTCTTC	CASSSKPGLQLPFF
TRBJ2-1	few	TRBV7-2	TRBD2	TGTGCCAGCAGCTCACCGGGACTAGCGGGAGTCAATGAGCAGTTCTTC	CASSSPGLAGVNEQFF
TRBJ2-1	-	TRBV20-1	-	TGCAGTGCTACCCTCCCACCCCCTAACAATGAGCAGTTCTTC	CSATLPPPNNEQFF
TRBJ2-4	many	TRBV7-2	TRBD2	TGTGCCAGCAGCGTAAGACTAGCAAACATTCAGTACTTC	CASSVRLANIQYF
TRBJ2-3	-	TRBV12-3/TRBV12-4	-	TGTGCCAGCATCGGGTGGGCGGAGCTGGGGGATACGCAGTATTTT	CASIGWAELGDTQYF
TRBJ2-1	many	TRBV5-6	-	TGTGCCAGCAGCTTGGCCGTCGGGCCCAAACGTTACAATGAGCAGTTCTTC	CASSLAVGPKRYNEQFF
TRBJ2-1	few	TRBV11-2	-	TGTGCCAGCACCTACTTGAGCTCCTACAATGAGCAGTTCTTC	CASTYLSSYNEQFF
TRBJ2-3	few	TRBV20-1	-	TGCAGTGCGAAACGGAGGGCTAACCGTGATACGCAGTATTTT	CSAKRRANRDTQYF
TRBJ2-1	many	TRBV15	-	TGTGCCACCAGCAGAGTTTCGAGCGGATCCTACAATGAGCAGTTCTTC	CATSRVSSGSYNEQFF
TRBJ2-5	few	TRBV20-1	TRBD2	TGCAGTGCTAACAGCGGGAGTGAGACCCAGTACTTC	CSANSGSETQYF
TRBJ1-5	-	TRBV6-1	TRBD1	TGTGCCAGCAGTCAACAGGGGGGCGCAAGGGGGCCCCAGCATTTT	CASSQQGGARGPQHF
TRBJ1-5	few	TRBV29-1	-	TGCAGCGTTGGGGCCGGGAGTGGCAATCAGCCCCAGCATTTT	CSVGAGSGNQPQHF
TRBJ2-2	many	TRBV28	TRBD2	TGTGCCAGCAGTCTGGGTCTGCTAGCGGGAGGCACCGGGGAGCTGTTTTTT	CASSLGLLAGGTGELFF
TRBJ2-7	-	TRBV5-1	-	TGCGCCAGCAGCTTGGCCGGTAACGGCTACGAGCAGTACTTC	CASSLAGNGYEQYF
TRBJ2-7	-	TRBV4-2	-	TGTGCCAGCAGCCAAGATAGGAGAAACGAGCAGTACTTC	CASSQDRRNEQYF
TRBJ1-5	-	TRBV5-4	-	TGTGCCAGCAGCTCCTACGATAGCAATCAGCCCCAGCATTTT	CASSSYDSNQPQHF
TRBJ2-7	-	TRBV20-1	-	TGCAGTGCTCTAAAGGACGGTCCTTACGAGCAGTACTTC	CSALKDGPYEQYF